The TCR beta chain described here comes from a study of T-cell memory formation after mild COVID-19. Comments on this clonotype: The antigen remains undetermined.

The germline gives CDR1 SGHRS, CDR2 YFSETQ. V was cut by 0 bases and J by 4 bases, with 16 bases left in between. The CDR3 has 16 amino acids. Study outcomes and limitations: For second-wave clones that peaked at day 37, SARS-CoV-2 specificity went unverified. Clones contracting across day 15 to 85 had a balanced CD4/CD8 profile; later expanding clones leaned CD4+.

TCRdb re-called the 5' RACE reads with MiXCR, one entry per CDR3 protein. The table records 90,000 to 130,000 distinct CDR3 sequences, about 18% of them present only once. The material sequenced was PBMCs or a T cell subset sorted from them (not recorded which). The sequence was collected from a man aged 18 to 29 who had mild COVID-19 (a few samples of this study predate the infection). Cell type and time point are not known. The chain employs TRBV5-1 and TRBJ1-2; D might be TRBD1 (6 bases). Written as DNA, the CDR3 is TGCGCCAGCAGCTTGGATATGGACAGACCTTTCTATGGCTACACCTTC. It translates to CASSLDMDRPFYGYTF.